Below, 3 T cell receptor beta chains from the same sample are listed, as sequenced in a study of human T cells and chemical hapten exposure. The study's library attached unique molecular identifiers to single cDNA molecules. TCRdb called the reads again in MiXCR, with one record for every CDR3 protein. Here the sample spans about 990 distinct CDR3 sequences, around 82% being singletons. Whole blood, unfractionated, served as the material for total RNA extraction. The sample was whole blood. Receptors originate from a human donor with alopecia, or a healthy volunteer (not recorded which). Some clones in this sample may be carry-over from other donors' samples. This table probably holds off-target reads from a library built for another chain.

The V call is TRBV7-2, the J call TRBJ2-7; D is undetermined. V lost 5 bases and J 5 bases, leaving 10 bases between the germline ends. Germline V CDR1 and CDR2: SGHTA, FQGNSA. The CDR3 is 12 residues long. CDR3 coding DNA: TGTGCCAGCAGCCCCATAAGAGACGAGCAGTACTTC. Protein product: CASSPIRDEQYF. Complete variable domain (other parts from reference TRBV7-2 and TRBJ2-7): GAGVSQSPSNKVTEKGKDVELRCDPISGHTALYWYRQSLGQGLEFLIYFQGNSAPDKSGLPSDRFSAERTGGSVSTLTIQRTQQEDSAVYLCASSPIRDEQYFGPGTRLTVT.

V and J are TRBV20-1 and TRBJ2-7; a possible D gene is TRBD2 (7 bases). Germline values: CDR1 DFQATT, CDR2 SNEGSKA (reference sequence). Between the trimmed V and J ends, which lost 6 bases and 0 bases, there was a span of 15 bases. This CDR3 has 14 amino acids. The CDR3 is CSARKGGTSYEQYF. DNA of the CDR3: TGCAGTGCCCGGAAGGGGGGGACCTCCTACGAGCAGTACTTC.

As DNA, the CDR3 is TGTGCCAGCAGTTCGTTGGACAACATAAATCAGCCCCAGCATTTT. This encodes CASSSLDNINQPQHF. This chain connects TRBV6-5 to TRBJ1-5; TRBD1 might be the D (5 bases). The CDR3 has 15 residues. Deletions cut 4 bases from V and 4 bases from J, with 14 bases between. The germline CDR1 and CDR2 sequences are MNHEY and SVGAGI.